This TCR beta chain was sequenced during a study of human T cells and chemical hapten exposure. About the study: 2% DPC applied to a roughly 2 cm by roughly 2 cm arm area sensitized donors. While the approximately 25-week study was under way, patients received diphenylcyclopropenone on the scalp every week. Study observations and caveats: Large CDR3 similarity clusters arose significantly more often from expanded TCRs than from controls. Each of the donors had alopecia, so their immune responses may not resemble those of healthy people.

TCRdb reanalysed the RACE reads using MiXCR and keeps one entry per CDR3 protein. The sample includes 250,000 to 300,000 distinct CDR3 sequences, roughly 7.7% of them seen just once. Germline-derived CDR1 and CDR2 are MNHEY and SVGEGT. This CDR3 has 13 amino acids. Trimming removed 6 bases from V and 4 bases from J, with 13 bases in between. Noted time point: pre-sensitization, week 0. The sample's treatment: therapeutic diphenylcyclopropenone sensitization with weekly scalp DPC. This clonotype came up a few times. Its antigen remains unidentified. J is TRBJ2-7 and V is TRBV6-2 or TRBV6-3, with TRBD2 as a possible D gene (5 bases). The origin of this receptor is a man between 18 and 35 years old with alopecia areata. Some clones in this sample may be carry-over from other donors' samples. The starting material was whole blood, obtained in connection with sensitization to the hapten diphenylcyclopropenone (DPC). CDR3 coding DNA: TGTGCCAGCAGCCCGCTTCAGCGGTACGAGCAGTACTTC. It yields the protein CASSPLQRYEQYF.